One sample yielded the 19 T cell receptor beta chains listed below, sequenced in a study of cytomegalovirus exposure and HLA in healthy donors. Primers: 60 Vbeta forward and 13 Jbeta reverse. Generated by immunoSEQ multiplex PCR, the TCRdb table keeps only in-frame clones and is missing some. The top ten clones hold 3.5% to 5% of a sample with fewer than 110,000 clones, roughly 79% of them seen once. Sequencing used PBMCs. The source is a man aged 35-49 years in good health and CMV-seronegative.

This rearrangement joins TRBV30 to TRBJ1-2; TRBD1 matches at 9 bases. The junction had 5 bases not matched to a gene; V was cut back by 5 bases and J by 7 bases. Germline V CDR1 and CDR2: GTSNPN, SVGIG (reference sequence). This CDR3 region has 12 residues. The CDR3: CAWLRDRVGYTF. CDR3 DNA: TGTGCCTGGCTCCGGGACAGGGTTGGCTACACCTTC.

This clone was counted between two and nine times. This rearrangement joins TRBV28 to TRBJ2-5; TRBD1 matches at 8 bases. CDR3 length equals 13 residues. Germline CDR1 MDHEN, CDR2 SYDVKM. The trim removed 3 bases at V and 6 bases at J, leaving 3 bases unmatched. CDR3 region: CASSLDREKTQYF. CDR3 bases: TGTGCCAGCAGTTTGGACAGGGAAAAGACCCAGTACTTC.

The rearrangement uses TRBV28 and TRBJ1-2; tentative D call: TRBD1 (6 bases). V lost 7 bases and J lost 8, with 14 bases in between. The CDR3 extends over 12 amino acids. Germline CDR1 is MDHEN and CDR2 is SYDVKM. The CDR3 reads CASNQQGRGYTF. The CDR3 DNA is TGTGCCAGCAACCAACAGGGCCGGGGCTACACCTTC.

The rearrangement links TRBV5-1 to TRBJ2-1; 11 bases fit TRBD2. The germline CDR1 and CDR2 sequences are SGHRS and YFSETQ. This CDR3 is 15 amino acids long. Trimming at V came to 2 bases and at J to 5 bases, leaving 3 bases not matched to a gene. CDR3 nucleotides: TGCGCCAGCAGCTTACTAGCGGGGGTGGACAATGAGCAGTTCTTC. Its protein product is CASSLLAGVDNEQFF.

This chain joins TRBV2 and TRBJ1-5, with 9 bases fitting TRBD1. This CDR3 is built from 14 residues. Germline CDR1 is SNHLY and CDR2 is FYNNEI. The junction had 2 bases not matched to a gene; V was cut back by 4 bases and J by 4 bases. The DNA of the CDR3 is TGTGCCAGCAGTGCGACAGGGGGGAATCAGCCCCAGCATTTT. It is translated as CASSATGGNQPQHF. The variable domain in full, with the rest retrieved from reference TRBV2 and TRBJ1-5, is EPEVTQTPSHQVTQMGQEVILRCVPISNHLYFYWYRQILGQKVEFLVSFYNNEISEKSEIFDDQFSVERPDGSNFTLKIRSTKLEDSAMYFCASSATGGNQPQHFGDGTRLSIL.

Worth noting for this clone: The junction departs from the called germline gene at one end, perhaps through a read error. This sequence joins TRBV7-9 and TRBJ2-5; 9 bases map to TRBD2. The CDR3 contains 17 residues. Per germline, CDR1 SEHNR and CDR2 FQNEAQ (reference sequence). The CDR3 DNA reads as TGTTCCAGCAGCTCCCTTCGCGGGGGGGGACAACAAGAGACCCAGTACTTC. Its protein product is CSSSSLRGGGQQETQYF.

The chain combines TRBV7-2 with TRBJ2-5; D not resolved. The CDR3 covers 13 residues. The germline V gene has CDR1 SGHTA and CDR2 FQGNSA. The V end was cut by 0 bases, the J end by 0 bases, with 2 bases between. The CDR3 spells CASSLANQETQYF. CDR3 DNA sequence: TGTGCCAGCAGCTTAGCCAACCAAGAGACCCAGTACTTC.

V is TRBV20-1 and J is TRBJ2-4; D is unresolved. Germline V gene data show CDR1 as DFQATT and CDR2 as SNEGSKA (reference sequence). This CDR3 has 11 amino acids. DNA of the CDR3: TGCACCCAGAAAGCCAAAAACATTCAGTACTTC. It codes for CTQKAKNIQYF.

In its sample, this clone was seen once. The chain employs TRBV7-3 and TRBJ2-3, with TRBD1 as a possible D gene (5 bases). This CDR3 has 18 amino acids. The germline gives CDR1 SGHTA, CDR2 FQGTGA. The V and J ends lost 1 base and 0 bases respectively, with 17 bases between them. As DNA, the CDR3 is TGTGCCAGCAGCTTAATAGGTTGGGGCCCTACTAGCACAGATACGCAGTATTTT. Encoded protein: CASSLIGWGPTSTDTQYF.

The J gene is TRBJ2-5, the V gene TRBV6-6; TRBD2 is a possible D gene (6 bases). The CDR3 runs 15 residues. Trimming took 1 base from V and 5 from J, leaving 14 bases between them. Germline-derived CDR1 and CDR2 are MNHNY and SVGAGI (reference sequence). The CDR3 DNA is TGTGCCAGCAGTTACTGGGGGGTCCCCGTGGAGACCCAGTACTTC. This translates into CASSYWGVPVETQYF.

The chain couples TRBV2 to TRBJ1-1; tentatively, D is TRBD1 (5 bases). V gave up 2 bases and J gave up 5 bases, with 12 bases separating them. This CDR3 region has 14 residues. CDR1 and CDR2 (germline): SNHLY, FYNNEI. In DNA, the CDR3 is TGTGCCAGCAGTGAACTCAGGGTCCGGACTGAAGCTTTCTTT. Translating gives CASSELRVRTEAFF. The variable domain in full, completed from reference TRBV2 and TRBJ1-1, reads EPEVTQTPSHQVTQMGQEVILRCVPISNHLYFYWYRQILGQKVEFLVSFYNNEISEKSEIFDDQFSVERPDGSNFTLKIRSTKLEDSAMYFCASSELRVRTEAFFGQGTRLTVV.

J is TRBJ2-7 and V is TRBV6-1; a weak D match, TRBD1 (5 bases). V gave up 9 bases and J gave up 2 bases, with 11 bases separating them. This CDR3 comprises 12 residues. CDR1 is MNHNS and CDR2 is SASEGT in the germline V gene. The chain's CDR3 is CASSGSTYEQYF. The DNA for the CDR3 is TGTGCCAGTTCAGGGTCTACCTACGAGCAGTACTTC.

The chain is built from TRBV4-1 and TRBJ2-1; 7 bases agree with TRBD2. The CDR3 loop spans 15 amino acids. The germline V gene has CDR1 MGHRA and CDR2 YSYEKL. The V segment lost 0 bases and the J segment 6 bases; nucleotides outside the gene matches: 5. The CDR3 is CASSQDRLAANEQFF. CDR3 DNA sequence: TGCGCCAGCAGCCAAGATCGGCTAGCGGCCAATGAGCAGTTCTTC.

The chain uses TRBV5-4 and TRBJ1-2; 8 bases align to TRBD1. CDR1 SGHNT and CDR2 YYREEE come from the germline V gene (reference sequence). The CDR3 sequence is 16 residues long. V lost 3 bases, J lost 7 bases, and 14 bases stayed unmatched. The CDR3 loop reads CASSSSNLRGLSGYTF. The CDR3 DNA sequence: TGTGCCAGCAGCTCGTCCAACCTCAGGGGGCTGAGTGGCTACACCTTC.

The chain has TRBV5-1 and TRBJ2-7, with TRBD1 matching over 7 bases. Trimming at V came to 4 bases and at J to 2 bases, leaving 9 bases not matched to a gene. Per the germline V gene, CDR1 is SGHRS and CDR2 is YFSETQ. The CDR3 sequence is 15 residues long. In DNA, the CDR3 is TGCGCCAGCAGCCGGGACAGCAGCACCGCCTACGAGCAGTACGTC. Protein: CASSRDSSTAYEQYV.

This clone has a single count. The J gene is TRBJ2-7, the V gene TRBV2; 9 positions match TRBD2. Germline values: CDR1 SNHLY, CDR2 FYNNEI. V was clipped by 5 bases and J by 2 bases; unmatched bases: 4. The CDR3 extends over 14 amino acids. The CDR3 DNA sequence: TGTGCCAGCAGTATCGGGACTAGCCCCTACGAGCAGTACGTC. Encoded protein: CASSIGTSPYEQYV.

This chain uses TRBV9 with TRBJ2-1; 9 bases agree with TRBD2. Per the germline V gene, CDR1 is SGDLS and CDR2 is YYNGEE. The ends lost 3 bases at V and 2 bases at J; junction bases unmatched: 6. The CDR3 covers 16 residues. The CDR3 nucleotides are TGTGCCAGCAGCGCCCTAGCGGGGCTCACCTACAATGAGCAGTTCTTC. Encoded protein: CASSALAGLTYNEQFF.

The V call is TRBV13, the J call TRBJ2-3; 12 nucleotides line up with TRBD2. V was pared by 1 base and J by 1 base, with 15 bases of the junction left unmatched. Germline loops: CDR1 PRHDT, CDR2 FYEKMQ (reference sequence). The CDR3 spans 21 residues. This CDR3 is CASSLALRLAGVTGRTDTQYF. CDR3 DNA sequence: TGTGCCAGCAGCTTAGCTCTTAGACTAGCGGGGGTGACAGGTCGCACAGATACGCAGTATTTT.

The genes are TRBV6-5 and TRBJ1-2; D unresolved. Trimming removed 0 bases from V and 6 bases from J, with 14 bases in between. The CDR3 has 15 residues. Germline CDR1 is MNHEY and CDR2 is SVGAGI. Here the CDR3 reads CASSYSRLTTNGYTF. The CDR3 DNA is TGTGCCAGCAGTTACTCAAGACTAACGACCAATGGCTACACCTTC.